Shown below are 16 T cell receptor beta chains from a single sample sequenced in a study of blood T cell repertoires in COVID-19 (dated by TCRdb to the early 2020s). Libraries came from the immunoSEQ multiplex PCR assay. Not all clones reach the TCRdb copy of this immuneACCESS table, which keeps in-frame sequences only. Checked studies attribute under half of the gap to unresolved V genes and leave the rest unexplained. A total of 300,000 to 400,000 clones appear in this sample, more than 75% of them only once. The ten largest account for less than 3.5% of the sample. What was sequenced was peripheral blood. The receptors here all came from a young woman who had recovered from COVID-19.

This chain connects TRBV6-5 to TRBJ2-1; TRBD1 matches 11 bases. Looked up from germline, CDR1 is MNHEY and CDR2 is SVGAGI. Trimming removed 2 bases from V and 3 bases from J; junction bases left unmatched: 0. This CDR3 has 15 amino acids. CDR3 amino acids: CASSYGTGGYNEQFF. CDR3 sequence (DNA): TGTGCCAGCAGTTACGGGACAGGGGGCTACAATGAGCAGTTCTTC.

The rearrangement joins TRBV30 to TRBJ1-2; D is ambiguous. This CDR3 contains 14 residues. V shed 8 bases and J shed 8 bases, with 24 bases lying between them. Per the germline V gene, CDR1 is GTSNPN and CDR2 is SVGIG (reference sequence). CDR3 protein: CAAATTAPGKGYTF. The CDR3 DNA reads TGTGCCGCAGCAACAACGGCCCCAGGAAAAGGCTACACCTTC.

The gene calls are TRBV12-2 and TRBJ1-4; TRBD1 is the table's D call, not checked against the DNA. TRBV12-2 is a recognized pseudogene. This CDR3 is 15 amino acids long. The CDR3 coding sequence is TGTGCAAGTCGCGTGCGGGACAGAGGGGACGAAAAACTGTTTTTT. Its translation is CASRVRDRGDEKLFF.

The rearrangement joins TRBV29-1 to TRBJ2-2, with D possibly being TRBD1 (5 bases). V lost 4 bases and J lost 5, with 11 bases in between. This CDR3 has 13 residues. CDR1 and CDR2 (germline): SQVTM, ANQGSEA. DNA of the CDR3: TGCAGCGTTGCCTTTCAGGGTACCGGGGAGCTGTTTTTT. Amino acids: CSVAFQGTGELFF.

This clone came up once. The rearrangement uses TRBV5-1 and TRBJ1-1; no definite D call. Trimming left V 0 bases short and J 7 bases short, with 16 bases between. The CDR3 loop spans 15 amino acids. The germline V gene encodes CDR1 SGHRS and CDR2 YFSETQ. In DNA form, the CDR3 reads TGCGCCAGCAGCTTGGTGAGGGCCCGAGAGAATGAAGCTTTCTTT. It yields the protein CASSLVRARENEAFF.

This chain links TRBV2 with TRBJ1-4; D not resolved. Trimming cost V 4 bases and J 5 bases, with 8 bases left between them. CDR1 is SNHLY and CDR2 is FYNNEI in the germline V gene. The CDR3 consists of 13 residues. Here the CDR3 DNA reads TGTGCCAGCAGTGCGAAGCTGAATGAAAAACTGTTTTTT. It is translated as CASSAKLNEKLFF. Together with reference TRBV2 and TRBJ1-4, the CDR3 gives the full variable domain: EPEVTQTPSHQVTQMGQEVILRCVPISNHLYFYWYRQILGQKVEFLVSFYNNEISEKSEIFDDQFSVERPDGSNFTLKIRSTKLEDSAMYFCASSAKLNEKLFFGSGTQLSVL.

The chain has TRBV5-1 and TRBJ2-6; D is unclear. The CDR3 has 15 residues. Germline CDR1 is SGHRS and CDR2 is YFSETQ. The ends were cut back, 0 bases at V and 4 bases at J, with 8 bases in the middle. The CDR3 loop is CASSLGAAGANVLTF. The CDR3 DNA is TGCGCCAGCAGCTTGGGGGCCGCCGGGGCCAACGTCCTGACTTTC.

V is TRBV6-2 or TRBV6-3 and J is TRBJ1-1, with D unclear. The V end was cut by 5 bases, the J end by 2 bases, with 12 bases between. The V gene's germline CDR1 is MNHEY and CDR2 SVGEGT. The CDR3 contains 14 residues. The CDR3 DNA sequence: TGTGCCAGCAGTCTTACGGAGGGTAACACTGAAGCTTTCTTT. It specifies CASSLTEGNTEAFF.

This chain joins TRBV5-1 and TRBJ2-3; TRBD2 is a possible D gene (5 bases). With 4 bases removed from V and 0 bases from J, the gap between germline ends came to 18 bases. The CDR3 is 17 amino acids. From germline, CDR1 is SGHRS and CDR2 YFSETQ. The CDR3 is CASSLTVRGGSTDTQYF. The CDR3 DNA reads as TGCGCCAGCAGCCTCACGGTACGCGGCGGGAGCACAGATACGCAGTATTTT.

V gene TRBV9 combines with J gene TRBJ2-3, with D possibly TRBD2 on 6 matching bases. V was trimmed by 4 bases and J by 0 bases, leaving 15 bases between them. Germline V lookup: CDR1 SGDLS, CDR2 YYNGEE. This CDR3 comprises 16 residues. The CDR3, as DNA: TGTGCCAGCAGCTCGGGCAGAGGAGGGAGCACAGATACGCAGTATTTT. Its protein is CASSSGRGGSTDTQYF.

CDR3 in DNA: TGTGCCAGCAGCCCGGGGGGGACTAGCGGCTACAATGAGCAGTTCTTC. Translation: CASSPGGTSGYNEQFF. The chain links TRBV5-4 to TRBJ2-1; 11 bases line up with TRBD2. The germline gives CDR1 SGHNT, CDR2 YYREEE (reference sequence). V was clipped by 4 bases and J by 3 bases; unmatched bases: 6. The CDR3 covers 16 residues.

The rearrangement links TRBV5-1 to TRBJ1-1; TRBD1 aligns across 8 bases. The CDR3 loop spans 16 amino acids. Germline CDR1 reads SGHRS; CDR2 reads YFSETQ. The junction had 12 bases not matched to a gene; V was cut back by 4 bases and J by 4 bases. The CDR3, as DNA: TGCGCCAGCAGCGGGCGGACAGGGTCTGGTAGCACTGAAGCTTTCTTT. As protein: CASSGRTGSGSTEAFF.

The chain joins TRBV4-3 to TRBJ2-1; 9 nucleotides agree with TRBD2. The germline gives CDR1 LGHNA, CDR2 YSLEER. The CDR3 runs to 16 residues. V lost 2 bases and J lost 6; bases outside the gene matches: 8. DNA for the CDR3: TGCGCCAGCAGCCAACAACTAGCGGGTTACCCCAATGAGCAGTTCTTC. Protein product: CASSQQLAGYPNEQFF.

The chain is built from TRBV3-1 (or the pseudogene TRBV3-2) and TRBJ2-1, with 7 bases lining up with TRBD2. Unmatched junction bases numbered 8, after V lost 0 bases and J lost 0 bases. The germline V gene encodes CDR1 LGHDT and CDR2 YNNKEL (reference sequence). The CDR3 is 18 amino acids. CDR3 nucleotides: TGTGCCAGCAGCCAAGATGGTGGGGCGGGGGTCTCCTACAATGAGCAGTTCTTC. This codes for CASSQDGGAGVSYNEQFF.

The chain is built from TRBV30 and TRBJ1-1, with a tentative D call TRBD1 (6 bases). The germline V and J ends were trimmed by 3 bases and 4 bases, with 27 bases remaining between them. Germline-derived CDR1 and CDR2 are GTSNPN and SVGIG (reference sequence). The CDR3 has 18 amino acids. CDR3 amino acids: CAWSLVGQGLLSRTEAFF. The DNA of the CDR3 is TGTGCCTGGAGCCTGGTGGGGCAGGGGTTGTTGAGTCGCACTGAAGCTTTCTTT.

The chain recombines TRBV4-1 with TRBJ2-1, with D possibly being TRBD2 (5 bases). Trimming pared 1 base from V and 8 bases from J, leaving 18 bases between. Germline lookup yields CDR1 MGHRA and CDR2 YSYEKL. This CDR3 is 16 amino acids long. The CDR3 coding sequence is TGCGCCAGCAGCCAAGGAACTAGGACCCTTTTCGATGAGCAGTTCTTC. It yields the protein CASSQGTRTLFDEQFF.